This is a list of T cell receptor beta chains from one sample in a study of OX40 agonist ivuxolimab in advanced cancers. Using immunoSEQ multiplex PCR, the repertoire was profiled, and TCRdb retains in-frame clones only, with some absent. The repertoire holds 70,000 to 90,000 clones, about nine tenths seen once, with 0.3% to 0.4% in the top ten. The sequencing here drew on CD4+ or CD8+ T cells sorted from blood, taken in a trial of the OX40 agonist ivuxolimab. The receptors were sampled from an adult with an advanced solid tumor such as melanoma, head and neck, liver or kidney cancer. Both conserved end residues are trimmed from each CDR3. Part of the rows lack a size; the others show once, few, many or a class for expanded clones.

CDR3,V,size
ASSLGTSGAYNEQF,TRBV5-1,-
ASRVTVGSYNEQF,TRBV6-1,-
AIRGLDYGYT,TRBV10-3,-
ASSDMGNQPQH,TRBV19,-
ASGGTGALNTEAF,TRBV5-1,-
SVGQVNEQF,TRBV29-1,-
ASSLGMYQETQY,TRBV5-6,-
ASSHVDRDGGTQY,TRBV4-1,-
AISESSGNSYEQY,TRBV10-3,-
ASSEEYTEAF,TRBV6-1,-
ASSRGQGPSNTEAF,TRBV4-1,-
ASSPRDSLTDTQY,TRBV10-1,-
ASSELGTQTEKAF,TRBV2,-
ASTPGQSISGYT,TRBV30,-
ASSPNAGTNEKLF,TRBV5-1,-
ASSPEGTGVEGYT,TRBV5-1,-
AWSVRGWARSNQPQH,TRBV30,-
ASSVAGTSEETQY,TRBV9,once
AISESYGEQY,TRBV10-3,-
AWSRQGLNNEQF,TRBV30,-
ATSTPSSGNTIY,TRBV15,-
ASSVRVGGTDTQY,TRBV5-1,-
ASSADGPLGGYT,TRBV9,few
ASTRGGGADIQY,TRBV28,-
ASSWAGGRTDTQY,TRBV27,-
SASREETQY,TRBV20-1,-
ASSYRQFLSPLH,TRBV6-5,-
ASRQTANGNTIY,TRBV19,-
ASSFGLAGAVEQF,TRBV11-2,-
ASSLTGTPGEKLF,TRBV5-1,-
SATGSYGYT,TRBV20-1,-
ASSLYGREEKLF,TRBV7-2,once
ATQTGGGNQPQH,TRBV10-3,-
ASSYRPFGPYNEQF,TRBV6-5,once
SVEESTDTQY,TRBV29-1,-
AWTGAINQPQH,TRBV30,once
ASSSLIKQY,TRBV27,-
ASGSQDTEAF,TRBV11-3,-
ASSLVGSADTQY,TRBV5-1,once
ASRRVGQVSHEQY,TRBV7-2,-
ASSLVFTGASGNTIY,TRBV7-2,-
ASSLGSGQNTEAF,TRBV11-1,-
ASSLGDGEKLF,TRBV11-2,-
ASSPSPQDLYEQY,TRBV18,-
ASSEGTGVWGNQPQH,TRBV19,-
ASSPRTYEQY,TRBV7-9,-